The next 26 T cell receptor beta chains were all read from a single sample in a study of blood T cell repertoires in COVID-19 (dated by TCRdb to the early 2020s). Libraries were made using the immunoSEQ multiplex PCR assay. TCRdb obtained this table from immuneACCESS and retained in-frame rearrangements with V and J assigned. These tables miss some clones; where compared with another copy, unresolved V genes account for less than half of the shortfall, and the remainder is unexplained. Across this sample there are about 170,000 clones, with 80% to 85% seen only once. The ten top clones hold roughly a tenth of the sample. The sample comprised peripheral blood. These receptor sequences come from a man in his 70s with active or convalescent COVID-19.

J is TRBJ2-2 and V is TRBV7-2, with unresolved D. Trimming stripped 1 base from V and 4 bases from J, with 13 bases between. The CDR3 loop spans 16 amino acids. The germline CDR1 and CDR2 sequences are SGHTA and FQGNSA. The CDR3 reads CASSLDAGLRTGELFF. The CDR3 DNA sequence: TGTGCCAGCAGCTTAGATGCCGGGTTGCGCACCGGGGAGCTGTTTTTT. The full variable domain, completed using reference TRBV7-2 and TRBJ2-2, is GAGVSQSPSNKVTEKGKDVELRCDPISGHTALYWYRQSLGQGLEFLIYFQGNSAPDKSGLPSDRFSAERTGGSVSTLTIQRTQQEDSAVYLCASSLDAGLRTGELFFGEGSRLTVL.

In its sample, this clone was seen once. J is TRBJ1-1 and V is TRBV4-3, with TRBD1 as a possible D gene (5 bases). Trimming stripped 0 bases from V and 3 bases from J, with 17 bases between. This CDR3 region has 17 residues. Germline-derived CDR1 and CDR2 are LGHNA and YSLEER. The chain's CDR3 is CASSQESGRGEDTEAFF. As DNA, the CDR3 is TGCGCCAGCAGCCAAGAGTCCGGTCGGGGGGAGGACACTGAAGCTTTCTTT.

This clone was picked up one time. The V call is TRBV18, the J call TRBJ1-5; TRBD1 aligns across 10 bases. This CDR3 is 17 amino acids long. V dropped 2 bases and J dropped 2; count of bases not matched to a gene: 6. CDR1 is KGHSH, CDR2 LQKENI, per germline. As DNA, the CDR3 is TGTGCCAGCTCACCAGGGACAGGGGAGGTGGGCAATCAGCCCCAGCATTTT. Protein: CASSPGTGEVGNQPQHF. Full variable domain (rest looked up from reference TRBV18 and TRBJ1-5): NAGVMQNPRHLVRRRGQEARLRCSPMKGHSHVYWYRQLPEEGLKFMVYLQKENIIDESGMPKERFSAEFPKEGPSILRIQQVVRGDSAAYFCASSPGTGEVGNQPQHFGDGTRLSIL.

J is TRBJ2-5 and V is TRBV29-1, with D tentatively TRBD2 (6 bases). Trimming removed 5 bases at V and 5 bases at J, with 18 bases between. The CDR3 covers 14 residues. Germline assignment: CDR1 SQVTM and CDR2 ANQGSEA. The CDR3 reads CSVPLWGRRETQYF. In DNA, the CDR3 is TGCAGCGTTCCCTTGTGGGGGAGGAGGGAGACCCAGTACTTC.

The chain recombines TRBV7-9 with TRBJ1-2, with TRBD1 identical over 8 bases. This CDR3 is built from 15 residues. The ends lost 5 bases at V and 6 bases at J; junction bases unmatched: 11. From germline, CDR1 is SEHNR and CDR2 FQNEAQ (reference sequence). The DNA for the CDR3 is TGTGCCAGCAGCCCACTTAGGGACAGGAGTAATGGCTACACCTTC. Its translation: CASSPLRDRSNGYTF.

The chain is built from TRBV28 and TRBJ1-6, with D tentatively TRBD1 (5 bases). Germline-derived CDR1 and CDR2 are MDHEN and SYDVKM. This CDR3 has 17 residues. Trimming removed 7 bases from V and 10 bases from J, with 26 bases in between. CDR3 nucleotides: TGTGCCAGCAACCCGCCGCGGCAGGGAATATCTTACTCACCCCTCCACTTT. Amino acids: CASNPPRQGISYSPLHF.

The rearrangement links TRBV18 to TRBJ1-1, with 9 bases fitting TRBD1. Trimming cost V 6 bases and J 5 bases; bases outside gene matches: 4. The V gene's germline CDR1 is KGHSH and CDR2 LQKENI. The CDR3 has 13 residues. The CDR3 nucleotides read TGTGCCAGCTCTTCCGGGACAGGGACTGAAGCTTTCTTT. Translation gives CASSSGTGTEAFF.

This sequence joins TRBV24-1 and TRBJ2-2; 8 bases are shared with TRBD1. The ends lost 1 base at V and 0 bases at J; junction bases unmatched: 6. CDR3 length: 18 residues. CDR1 is KGHDR, CDR2 SFDVKD, per germline. CDR3 in DNA: TGTGCCACCAGTGATTTACAGGGGGAAAACCCGAACACCGGGGAGCTGTTTTTT. This gives the protein CATSDLQGENPNTGELFF.

V and J are TRBV7-8 and TRBJ2-4, with unresolved D. Germline loops: CDR1 SGHVS, CDR2 FQNEAQ. The CDR3 runs to 13 residues. V dropped 5 bases and J dropped 9 bases, with 14 bases sitting between them. The CDR3 bases are TGTGCCAGCAGCCTCGCGAGCTCCGGCATTCAGTACTTC. Its protein is CASSLASSGIQYF.

The CDR3 spells CASSISPGGFGTDTQYF. The CDR3 region has the DNA TGTGCCAGCAGCATATCCCCGGGCGGGTTCGGTACAGATACGCAGTATTTT. This rearrangement joins TRBV9 to TRBJ2-3, with a possible D match to TRBD2 (5 bases). CDR1 is SGDLS and CDR2 is YYNGEE in the germline V gene. Trimming removed 4 bases at V and 3 bases at J, with 21 bases between. This CDR3 region has 17 residues.

The chain carries TRBV6-2 or TRBV6-3 and TRBJ1-1; 8 nucleotides match TRBD1. V lost 4 bases to trimming and J lost 4 bases; unmatched junction nucleotides: 5. Germline CDR1 and CDR2: MNHEY and SVGEGT. The CDR3 has 14 residues. The CDR3 protein is CASSLWTGSTEAFF. The DNA for the CDR3 is TGTGCCAGCAGTTTATGGACAGGGAGCACTGAAGCTTTCTTT.

The chain is built from TRBV7-2 and TRBJ2-6; D is perhaps TRBD2 (5 bases). The germline V and J ends were trimmed by 3 bases and 4 bases, with 7 bases remaining between them. CDR3 length equals 14 residues. CDR1 SGHTA and CDR2 FQGNSA come from the germline V gene. The CDR3 coding sequence is TGTGCCAGCAGCTTGACGGGGGGGGCCAACGTCCTGACTTTC. Translation gives CASSLTGGANVLTF.

This clone was detected only a few times. The gene calls are TRBV30 and TRBJ1-5; 8 bases fit TRBD1. The CDR3 loop spans 15 amino acids. V gave up 4 bases and J gave up 0 bases; unmatched junction bases: 5. CDR1 is GTSNPN, CDR2 SVGIG, per germline (reference sequence). The chain's CDR3 is CAWTRDRNSNQPQHF. The CDR3 DNA is TGTGCCTGGACCCGGGACAGGAATAGCAATCAGCCCCAGCATTTT. The whole variable domain, remainder taken from reference TRBV30 and TRBJ1-5, is SQTIHQWPATLVQPVGSPLSLECTVEGTSNPNLYWYRQAAGRGLQLLFYSVGIGQISSEVPQNLSASRPQDRQFILSSKKLLLSDSGFYLCAWTRDRNSNQPQHFGDGTRLSIL.

In its sample, this clone was seen once. The genes are TRBV24-1 and TRBJ2-7; 7 positions agree with TRBD1. CDR3 length: 12 residues. With 10 bases clipped from V and 2 bases from J, the junction kept 4 bases outside the gene matches. The germline CDR1 and CDR2 sequences are KGHDR and SFDVKD. In DNA, the CDR3 is TGTGCCACTCAACAGGGGACCTACGAGCAGTACTTC. This translates into CATQQGTYEQYF.

The rearrangement links TRBV30 to TRBJ2-7, with TRBD2 identical over 10 bases. The V gene end was trimmed by 3 bases and the J gene end by 5 bases; junction bases not matched to a gene: 7. Germline V gene lookup returns CDR1 GTSNPN and CDR2 SVGIG (reference sequence). There are 14 residues in the CDR3. The CDR3: CAWSPSGSSHEQYF. The DNA for the CDR3 is TGTGCCTGGAGCCCTAGCGGGAGTTCCCACGAGCAGTACTTC.

The V and J genes are TRBV18 and TRBJ1-1; 8 bases line up with TRBD1. Per germline, CDR1 KGHSH and CDR2 LQKENI. Trimming took 4 bases from V and 5 from J; bases not matched to a gene: 12. The CDR3 is 16 amino acids. CDR3 in amino acids: CASSLRGLGVGTEAFF. The CDR3 DNA reads as TGTGCCAGCTCACTCAGGGGGCTCGGGGTTGGAACTGAAGCTTTCTTT.

Concerning this clone: This sample includes further DNA sequences coding for the same CDR3. V is TRBV10-3 and J is TRBJ1-1; possibly TRBD1 for D (6 bases). Trimming removed 3 bases at V and 0 bases at J, with 8 bases between. Germline loops: CDR1 ENHRY, CDR2 SYGVKD. The CDR3 runs 14 residues. CDR3: CAISERTVNTEAFF. CDR3 bases: TGTGCCATCAGTGAAAGGACAGTGAACACTGAAGCTTTCTTT.

The chain uses TRBV6-1 and TRBJ1-4, with D unresolved. This CDR3 is 13 amino acids long. V gave up 0 bases and J gave up 10 bases, with 9 bases separating them. CDR1 MNHNS and CDR2 SASEGT come from the germline V gene. The chain's CDR3 is CASSEAIRGKLFF. CDR3 nucleotide sequence: TGTGCCAGCAGTGAAGCAATCCGGGGAAAACTGTTTTTT.

The rearrangement uses TRBV5-8 and TRBJ2-7; 10 nucleotides align to TRBD1. The germline gives CDR1 SGHTS, CDR2 YDEGEE. The length of the CDR3 is 15 residues. Trimming removed 2 bases from V and 7 bases from J; junction bases left unmatched: 9. The CDR3 DNA follows: TGTGCCAGCAGCTTCCCCGGGACAGGGGAATCGGAGCAGTACTTC. It is translated as CASSFPGTGESEQYF.

At least ten counts were recorded for this clone. The chain uses TRBV5-1 and TRBJ2-3; a weak D match, TRBD2 (6 bases). Germline values: CDR1 SGHRS, CDR2 YFSETQ. V was shortened by 4 bases and J by 1 base, with 13 bases between the two germline ends. The CDR3 runs to 15 residues. The CDR3 sequence is CASSLDPGGTDTQYF. For the CDR3, the DNA is TGCGCCAGCAGCCTTGACCCGGGGGGCACAGATACGCAGTATTTT.

The chain links TRBV24-1 to TRBJ2-1; D is possibly TRBD2 (6 bases). The V end lost 9 bases, the J end lost 5 bases, and 13 bases lay between the germline ends. CDR3 length equals 13 residues. Germline loops: CDR1 KGHDR, CDR2 SFDVKD. CDR3 nucleotides: TGTGCCACCCAATCGGGAGTGAACAATGAGCAGTTCTTC. Its protein is CATQSGVNNEQFF.

V and J are TRBV18 and TRBJ1-1, with TRBD1 identical over 11 bases. The CDR3 consists of 13 residues. The germline CDR1 and CDR2 sequences are KGHSH and LQKENI. V trimming: 6 bases; J trimming: 8 bases; junction bases outside the gene matches: 5. The CDR3 reads CASSRGQGEEAFF. The CDR3 region has the DNA TGTGCCAGCTCCCGGGGACAGGGGGAGGAAGCTTTCTTT.

This CDR3 reads CASSRDRANEKLFF. CDR3 DNA: TGTGCCAGCAGCCGTGACAGGGCTAATGAAAAACTGTTTTTT. This chain links TRBV7-8 with TRBJ1-4; 7 bases are shared with TRBD1. The ends lost 5 bases at V and 3 bases at J; junction bases unmatched: 3. This CDR3 is 14 amino acids long. The germline CDR1 and CDR2 sequences are SGHVS and FQNEAQ.

The chain carries TRBV11-2 and TRBJ2-3, with 7 bases aligning to TRBD2. Germline V lookup: CDR1 SGHAT, CDR2 FQNNGV. There are 16 residues in the CDR3. With 5 bases clipped from V and 1 base from J, the junction kept 9 bases outside the gene matches. CDR3 DNA sequence: TGTGCCAGCAGCCCGTCAGCGGGGAAGGGCACAGATACGCAGTATTTT. The encoded protein is CASSPSAGKGTDTQYF.

This sequence joins TRBV5-1 and TRBJ1-1, with D uncertain. V lost 0 bases and J lost 2, with 8 bases in between. This CDR3 has 14 amino acids. Germline CDR1 reads SGHRS; CDR2 reads YFSETQ. The DNA for the CDR3 is TGCGCCAGCAGCTTGGACAGACCAAACACTGAAGCTTTCTTT. This encodes CASSLDRPNTEAFF.

The rearrangement uses TRBV28 and TRBJ1-5, with a weak D call TRBD1 (6 bases). V lost 8 bases and J 2 bases, leaving 19 bases between the germline ends. CDR1 and CDR2 from the germline V gene are MDHEN and SYDVKM. This CDR3 is built from 16 residues. The CDR3 reads CASLEGGGNGNQPQHF. The DNA for the CDR3 is TGTGCCAGCCTTGAGGGGGGAGGGAACGGCAATCAGCCCCAGCATTTT.